The 27 T cell receptor beta chains given below trace back to one sample, sequenced in a study of beta chain features in type 1 diabetes. Study-level findings and limits: Moderate but significant shortening of TCRB CDR3s was recorded in all four CD4+ subsets from Type 1 diabetes patients.

Every bit of the isolated RNA underwent reverse transcription, so sequencing read expressed TCRB transcripts. TCRdb keeps only in-frame clones here, not all; method: immunoSEQ multiplex PCR. Among about 650,000 clones listed, over 10% were seen once. These receptors' targets are unknown. The sequencing input was naive CD4+ T cells from blood. The receptors were sampled from a man in his thirties or forties with type 1 diabetes.

The V call is TRBV4-3, the J call TRBJ1-6; D not resolved. CDR1 is LGHNA, CDR2 YSLEER, per germline. The V and J ends lost 5 bases and 7 bases respectively, with 15 bases between them. CDR3 length: 15 amino acids. The CDR3 bases are TGCGCCAGCAGCTCCCAGGTCTACTCCAATTCACCCCTCCACTTT. Protein product: CASSSQVYSNSPLHF.

This clone has more than one count but fewer than ten. This chain connects TRBV7-9 to TRBJ2-1; 8 bases fit TRBD1. The CDR3 is made up of 15 amino acids. The germline V gene has CDR1 SEHNR and CDR2 FQNEAQ (reference sequence). V lost 4 bases, J lost 9 bases, and 11 bases stayed unmatched. The CDR3 DNA sequence: TGTGCCAGCAGCTCCAGGTACCAGGGGGCCTTTGAGCAGTTCTTC. Translated, it gives CASSSRYQGAFEQFF.

The V gene is TRBV7-3, the J gene TRBJ1-6; D unresolved. The CDR3 covers 14 residues. Germline CDR1 SGHTA, CDR2 FQGTGA. Deletions cut 5 bases from V and 5 bases from J, with 10 bases between. The CDR3 nucleotides read TGTGCCAGCAGCCCCGATGGGGATAATTCACCCCTCCACTTT. Translated: CASSPDGDNSPLHF.

The chain joins TRBV30 to TRBJ2-7; D is unclear. The germline V gene has CDR1 GTSNPN and CDR2 SVGIG (reference sequence). This CDR3 region has 13 residues. The V end was cut by 4 bases, the J end by 6 bases, with 16 bases between. The CDR3 nucleotides read TGTGCCTGGAACGAACGTCGCTCTCCCGAGCAGTACTTC. It encodes CAWNERRSPEQYF.

This chain connects TRBV6-5 to TRBJ1-5, with 10 nucleotides matching TRBD1. V gave up 6 bases and J gave up 7 bases; unmatched junction bases: 6. The CDR3 sequence is 14 residues long. Looked up from germline, CDR1 is MNHEY and CDR2 is SVGAGI. The CDR3, as DNA: TGTGCCAGCAGCCGGACAGGGGGAAAGCAGCCCCAGCATTTT. It is translated as CASSRTGGKQPQHF.

This clone was seen more than once but under ten times. CDR3 coding DNA: TGTGCCATCAGTGAGTCGGAGACAGGGGGGCTACCGAACACCGGGGAGCTGTTTTTT. Protein product: CAISESETGGLPNTGELFF. This sequence joins TRBV10-3 and TRBJ2-2; 9 bases match TRBD1. Trimming at V came to 0 bases and at J to 0 bases, leaving 8 bases not matched to a gene. CDR1 is ENHRY, CDR2 SYGVKD, per germline. The CDR3 is 19 amino acids.

The rearrangement uses TRBV25-1 and TRBJ1-1; maybe TRBD1 (6 bases). The CDR3 is 14 residues long. The germline V gene encodes CDR1 MGHDK and CDR2 SYGVNS. V dropped 2 bases and J dropped 5 bases, with 12 bases sitting between them. This chain's CDR3 is CASSEDGGRTEAFF. For the CDR3, the DNA is TGTGCCAGCAGTGAAGACGGGGGGCGGACTGAAGCTTTCTTT. Variable domain in full (rest from reference TRBV25-1 and TRBJ1-1): EADIYQTPRYLVIGTGKKITLECSQTMGHDKMYWYQQDPGMELHLIHYSYGVNSTEKGDLSSESTVSRIRTEHFPLTLESARPSHTSQYLCASSEDGGRTEAFFGQGTRLTVV.

About this clone itself: At the DNA level, this CDR3 is encoded by other sequences in the same sample as well. V usage is TRBV5-1 and J usage is TRBJ1-1; tentative D call: TRBD1 (6 bases). The germline V gene encodes CDR1 SGHRS and CDR2 YFSETQ. The CDR3 is 15 residues long. Trimming removed 0 bases from V and 1 base from J, with 10 bases in between. In DNA form, the CDR3 reads TGCGCCAGCAGCTTGGGGCAGGGGAAGAACACTGAAGCTTTCTTT. It is translated as CASSLGQGKNTEAFF.

The sample holds a few counts of this clone. The chain combines TRBV20-1 with TRBJ2-7, with unresolved D. CDR3 length equals 11 residues. Trimming left V 5 bases short and J 3 bases short, with 8 bases between. Germline V CDR1 and CDR2: DFQATT, SNEGSKA (reference sequence). CDR3 coding DNA: TGCAGTGCTCCCGGTATCTACGAGCAGTACTTC. It specifies CSAPGIYEQYF.

The genes are TRBV27 and TRBJ1-4; D not certain. Per the germline V gene, CDR1 is MNHEY and CDR2 is SMNVEV (reference sequence). Trimming left V 5 bases short and J 9 bases short, with 7 bases between. This CDR3 spans 11 amino acids. The CDR3 is CASSDYQKLFF. DNA of the CDR3: TGTGCCAGCAGTGATTACCAAAAACTGTTTTTT.

This chain connects TRBV2 to TRBJ2-5; no clear D. V shed 2 bases and J shed 5 bases, with 9 bases lying between them. This CDR3 comprises 13 residues. CDR1 is SNHLY and CDR2 is FYNNEI in the germline V gene. The CDR3 DNA reads as TGTGCCAGCAGTGAACGCAGGTTGGAGACCCAGTACTTC. It specifies CASSERRLETQYF.

The chain is built from TRBV29-1 and TRBJ1-1, with a weak D call TRBD1 (5 bases). CDR3 length: 13 amino acids. The V gene's germline CDR1 is SQVTM and CDR2 ANQGSEA. V was clipped by 7 bases and J by 6 bases, with 18 bases between them. The CDR3 reads CSAGLGGLAEAFF. CDR3 nucleotide sequence: TGCAGCGCCGGACTCGGGGGTTTAGCTGAAGCTTTCTTT.

The chain combines TRBV7-2 with TRBJ1-2, with a tentative D call TRBD1 (6 bases). CDR3 length: 12 amino acids. V was shortened by 4 bases and J by 6 bases, with 9 bases between the two germline ends. Germline values: CDR1 SGHTA, CDR2 FQGNSA. The CDR3 DNA reads TGTGCCAGCAGCTCCGGGACACATGGCTACACCTTC. The encoded protein is CASSSGTHGYTF. The full variable domain, completed using reference TRBV7-2 and TRBJ1-2, is GAGVSQSPSNKVTEKGKDVELRCDPISGHTALYWYRQSLGQGLEFLIYFQGNSAPDKSGLPSDRFSAERTGGSVSTLTIQRTQQEDSAVYLCASSSGTHGYTFGSGTRLTVV.

In this sample, this clone turned up a few times. The chain recombines TRBV7-2 with TRBJ1-1; no definite D call. Germline V gives CDR1 SGHTA, CDR2 FQGNSA. Trimming took off 5 bases at V and 4 bases at J, with 14 bases between the two ends. The CDR3 runs 14 residues. CDR3 nucleotides: TGTGCCAGCAGCCCCACCGGTTGGGGCACTGAAGCTTTCTTT. Translated: CASSPTGWGTEAFF. The whole variable domain, filled in from reference TRBV7-2 and TRBJ1-1, reads GAGVSQSPSNKVTEKGKDVELRCDPISGHTALYWYRQSLGQGLEFLIYFQGNSAPDKSGLPSDRFSAERTGGSVSTLTIQRTQQEDSAVYLCASSPTGWGTEAFFGQGTRLTVV.

This clone was observed once. The V and J genes are TRBV2 and TRBJ1-2; D is possibly TRBD1 (5 bases). This CDR3 is 13 amino acids long. Germline V gives CDR1 SNHLY, CDR2 FYNNEI. With 2 bases removed from V and 8 bases from J, the gap between germline ends came to 12 bases. CDR3 in amino acids: CASSEQGMGGYTF. The CDR3, as DNA: TGTGCCAGCAGTGAACAGGGAATGGGGGGCTACACCTTC.

A few counts support this clone. The chain has TRBV27 and TRBJ2-7; TRBD1 or TRBD2 may be the D gene (5 bases each). Germline V gene lookup returns CDR1 MNHEY and CDR2 SMNVEV (reference sequence). V was trimmed by 6 bases and J by 2 bases, leaving 14 bases between them. The CDR3 length is 14 residues. The CDR3 reads CASSPRGAAYEQYF. The CDR3 nucleotides are TGTGCCAGCAGCCCTCGAGGGGCGGCCTACGAGCAGTACTTC.

The V gene is TRBV5-6, the J gene TRBJ1-2; D gene unclear. CDR1 and CDR2 (germline): SGHDT, YYEEEE. The CDR3 extends over 11 amino acids. Trimming removed 0 bases from V and 4 bases from J, with 1 base in between. The CDR3, as DNA: TGTGCCAGCAGCTTGGGCTATGGCTACACCTTC. Translating it yields CASSLGYGYTF.

Worth noting for this clone: Distinct nucleotide sequences in the sample also encode this CDR3. This chain connects TRBV20-1 to TRBJ2-5; D remains unclear. The CDR3 is 11 amino acids. Per the germline V gene, CDR1 is DFQATT and CDR2 is SNEGSKA (reference sequence). V shed 0 bases and J shed 5 bases, with 4 bases lying between them. DNA of the CDR3: TGCAGTGCTAGAGATTCCGAGACCCAGTACTTC. Translated: CSARDSETQYF.

This clone was counted a few times. The chain employs TRBV7-2 and TRBJ2-3, with TRBD1 matching over 7 bases. V trimming: 5 bases; J trimming: 4 bases; junction bases outside the gene matches: 6. This CDR3 contains 14 residues. Per germline, CDR1 SGHTA and CDR2 FQGNSA. This CDR3 is CASSGRGYADTQYF. CDR3 bases: TGTGCCAGCAGCGGCAGGGGGTACGCAGATACGCAGTATTTT.

This clone was detected a few times. The chain couples TRBV7-8 to TRBJ1-3; D gene ambiguous. Per germline, CDR1 SGHVS and CDR2 FQNEAQ. The CDR3 length is 16 residues. V lost 5 bases to trimming and J lost 0 bases, with 14 bases between them. CDR3 amino acids: CASSTPGRFSGNTIYF. The CDR3 coding sequence is TGTGCCAGCAGCACGCCCGGACGGTTCTCTGGAAACACCATATATTTT. The complete variable domain, with remaining parts taken from reference TRBV7-8 and TRBJ1-3, reads GAGVSQSPRYKVAKRGQDVALRCDPISGHVSLFWYQQALGQGPEFLTYFQNEAQLDKSGLPSDRFFAERPEGSVSTLKIQRTQQEDSAVYLCASSTPGRFSGNTIYFGEGSWLTVV.

This clone was picked up a small number of times. The chain employs TRBV7-2 and TRBJ2-5; 11 bases are a match to TRBD2. Germline V CDR1 and CDR2: SGHTA, FQGNSA. V trimming: 5 bases; J trimming: 4 bases; junction bases outside the gene matches: 3. This CDR3 region has 14 residues. CDR3: CASSPTSGGETQYF. In nucleotides, the CDR3 is TGTGCCAGCAGCCCTACTAGCGGGGGAGAGACCCAGTACTTC.

This rearrangement joins TRBV10-3 to TRBJ1-5, with 9 nucleotides matching TRBD1. The CDR3 covers 15 residues. The trim removed 3 bases at V and 3 bases at J, leaving 3 bases unmatched. CDR1 and CDR2 (germline): ENHRY, SYGVKD. The CDR3 spells CAISEQGANNQPQHF. The DNA of the CDR3 is TGTGCCATCAGTGAACAGGGGGCGAACAATCAGCCCCAGCATTTT.

This chain joins TRBV7-9 and TRBJ2-5, with 8 nucleotides matching TRBD2. V shed 8 bases, J shed 5 bases, and the junction held 10 bases outside the gene matches. Germline V gene lookup returns CDR1 SEHNR and CDR2 FQNEAQ (reference sequence). The CDR3 consists of 14 residues. The CDR3 nucleotides read TGTGCCAGCCTTCGAGCGGGGGCTGAGGAGACCCAGTACTTC. Translating it yields CASLRAGAEETQYF.

This clone was counted between two and nine times. The chain combines TRBV30 with TRBJ2-3; D possibly matches TRBD1 or TRBD2 (5 bases each). V shed 0 bases and J shed 6 bases, with 13 bases lying between them. CDR3 size: 14 residues. Germline values: CDR1 GTSNPN, CDR2 SVGIG (reference sequence). In DNA form, the CDR3 reads TGTGCCTGGAGTGTCGGACATGGGGGTGATACGCAGTATTTT. This translates into CAWSVGHGGDTQYF.

This clone was counted only a few times. This chain connects TRBV21-1 to TRBJ2-7; the table calls TRBD2, which could not be checked here. TRBV21-1 is reported as a pseudogene. The CDR3 has 17 residues. This chain's CDR3 is CASSKALWDFSSYEQYF. CDR3 bases: TGTGCCAGCAGCAAAGCGCTTTGGGACTTCAGCTCCTACGAGCAGTACTTC.

This clone has only a few counts. V and J are TRBV30 and TRBJ1-2, with D perhaps TRBD1 (5 bases). V was clipped by 5 bases and J by 2 bases, with 9 bases between them. Germline V gene lookup returns CDR1 GTSNPN and CDR2 SVGIG (reference sequence). This CDR3 is built from 12 residues. The CDR3 region is CAWWGDNYGYTF. Written as DNA, the CDR3 is TGTGCCTGGTGGGGGGACAACTATGGCTACACCTTC.

Only a few counts were recorded for this clone. The V call is TRBV29-1, the J call TRBJ2-6, with 7 nucleotides matching TRBD1. This CDR3 contains 18 residues. Germline V gene data show CDR1 as SQVTM and CDR2 as ANQGSEA. Losses at the gene ends were 4 bases for V and 0 bases for J; bases not matched to a gene: 12. The chain's CDR3 is CSVGYSTGASSGANVLTF. As DNA, the CDR3 is TGCAGCGTTGGCTATAGTACAGGGGCCTCCTCTGGGGCCAACGTCCTGACTTTC.